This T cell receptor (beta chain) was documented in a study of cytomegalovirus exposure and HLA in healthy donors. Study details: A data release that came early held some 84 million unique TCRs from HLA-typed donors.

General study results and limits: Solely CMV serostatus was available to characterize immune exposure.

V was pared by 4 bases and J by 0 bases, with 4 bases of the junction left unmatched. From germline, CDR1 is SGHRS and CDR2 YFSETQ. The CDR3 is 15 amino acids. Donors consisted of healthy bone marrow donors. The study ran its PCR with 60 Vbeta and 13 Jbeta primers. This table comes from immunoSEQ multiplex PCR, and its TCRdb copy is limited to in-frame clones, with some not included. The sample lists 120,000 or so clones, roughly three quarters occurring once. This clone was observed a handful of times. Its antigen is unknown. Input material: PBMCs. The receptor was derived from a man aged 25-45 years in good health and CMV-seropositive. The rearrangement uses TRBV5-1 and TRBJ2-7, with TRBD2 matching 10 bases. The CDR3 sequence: CASSTSSGSSYEQYF. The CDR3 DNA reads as TGCGCCAGCAGCACTTCTAGCGGGAGCTCCTACGAGCAGTACTTC.